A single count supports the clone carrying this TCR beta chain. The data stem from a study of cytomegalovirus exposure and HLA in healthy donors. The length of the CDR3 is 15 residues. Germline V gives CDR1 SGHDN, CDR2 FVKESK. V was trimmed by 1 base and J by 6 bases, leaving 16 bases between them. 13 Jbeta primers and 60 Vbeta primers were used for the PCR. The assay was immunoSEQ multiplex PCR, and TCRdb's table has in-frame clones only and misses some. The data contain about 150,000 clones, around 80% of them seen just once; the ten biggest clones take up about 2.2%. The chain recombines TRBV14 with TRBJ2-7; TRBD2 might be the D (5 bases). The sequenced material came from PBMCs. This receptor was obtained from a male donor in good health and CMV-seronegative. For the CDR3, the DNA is TGTGCCAGCAGCCAAGTCAGAGGACTTAGAAGCGAGCAGTACTTC. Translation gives CASSQVRGLRSEQYF.